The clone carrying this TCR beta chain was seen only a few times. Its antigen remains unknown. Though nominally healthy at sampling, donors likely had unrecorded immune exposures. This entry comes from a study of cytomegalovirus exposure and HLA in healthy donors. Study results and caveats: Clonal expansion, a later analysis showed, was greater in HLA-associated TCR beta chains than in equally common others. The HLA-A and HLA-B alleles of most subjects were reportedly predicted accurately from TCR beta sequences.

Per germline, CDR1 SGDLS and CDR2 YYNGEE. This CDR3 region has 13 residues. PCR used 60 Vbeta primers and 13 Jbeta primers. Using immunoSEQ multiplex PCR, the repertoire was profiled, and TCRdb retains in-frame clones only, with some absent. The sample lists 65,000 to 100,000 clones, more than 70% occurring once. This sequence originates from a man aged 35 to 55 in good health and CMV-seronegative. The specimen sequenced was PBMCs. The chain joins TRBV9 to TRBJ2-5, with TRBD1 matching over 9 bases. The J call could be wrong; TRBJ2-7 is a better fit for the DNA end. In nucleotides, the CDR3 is TGTGCCAGCAGCCCCGGGACAGGGAACGAGCAGTACTTC. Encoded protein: CASSPGTGNEQYF.